This passage covers 24 T cell receptor beta chains from one sample sequenced in a study of CD8 T cells in ankylosing spondylitis. Study-wide findings and caveats: Blood of patients with ankylosing spondylitis appeared to be characterized by a TCR beta motif of eight highly homologous variants.

Using its own MiXCR run on the 5' RACE reads, TCRdb lists one record per CDR3 protein. Of some 700,000 distinct CDR3 sequences in the sample, around 20% were seen once. These TCRs are of unknown antigen specificity. The sequenced material came from blood, either unsorted or a sorted T cell fraction (not recorded which). The receptors here all came from a male donor with ankylosing spondylitis.

This chain links TRBV9 with TRBJ2-1, with D hard to call. The CDR3 consists of 16 residues. With 5 bases removed from V and 0 bases from J, the gap between germline ends came to 15 bases. Per the germline V gene, CDR1 is SGDLS and CDR2 is YYNGEE. The CDR3 spells CASSTNPYNSYNEQFF. CDR3 DNA sequence: TGTGCCAGCAGTACTAACCCCTACAACTCCTACAATGAGCAGTTCTTC.

This chain connects TRBV5-5 to TRBJ2-2; possible D gene TRBD2, 6 bases. The length of the CDR3 is 15 residues. Germline CDR1 is SGHKS and CDR2 is YYEKEE (reference sequence). Between the trimmed V and J ends, which lost 1 base and 3 bases, there was a span of 10 bases. The CDR3 loop is CASSLRRADTGELFF. The CDR3 nucleotides are TGTGCCAGCAGCTTGCGGAGGGCCGACACCGGGGAGCTGTTTTTT.

This chain joins TRBV7-8 and TRBJ2-6, with a possible D match to TRBD1 (5 bases). V lost 5 bases to trimming and J lost 2 bases, with 13 bases between them. There are 16 residues in the CDR3. CDR1 is SGHVS, CDR2 FQNEAQ, per germline. Here the CDR3 reads CASSHDRIAGANVLTF. The CDR3 DNA reads TGTGCCAGCAGCCATGACAGAATAGCTGGGGCCAACGTCCTGACTTTC.

The chain joins TRBV12-3 or TRBV12-4 to TRBJ1-2; perhaps TRBD1 as D (6 bases). The CDR3 is 14 residues long. Trimming took 1 base from V and 6 from J, leaving 12 bases between them. CDR3 DNA sequence: TGTGCCAGCAGTTTAGATGGGACACTACATGGCTACACCTTC. Translating gives CASSLDGTLHGYTF.

The chain carries TRBV5-1 and TRBJ2-3, with 7 bases matching TRBD1. Trimming took 0 bases from V and 3 from J; bases not matched to a gene: 4. The CDR3 is 15 residues long. The V gene's germline CDR1 is SGHRS and CDR2 YFSETQ. CDR3 sequence (DNA): TGCGCCAGCAGCTTGGATACAGGGGTGACAGATACGCAGTATTTT. The encoded protein is CASSLDTGVTDTQYF. Combining the CDR3 with reference TRBV5-1 and TRBJ2-3 gives the whole variable domain KAGVTQTPRYLIKTRGQQVTLSCSPISGHRSVSWYQQTPGQGLQFLFEYFSETQRNKGNFPGRFSGRQFSNSRSEMNVSTLELGDSALYLCASSLDTGVTDTQYFGPGTRLTVL.

The J gene is TRBJ2-1, the V gene TRBV7-8, with D perhaps TRBD2 (7 bases). CDR1 and CDR2 from the germline V gene are SGHVS and FQNEAQ. This CDR3 comprises 14 residues. The V end was cut by 11 bases, the J end by 4 bases, with 18 bases between. This chain's CDR3 is CAGSGGGGYNEQFF. CDR3 nucleotides: TGTGCCGGTTCTGGGGGAGGGGGGTACAATGAGCAGTTCTTC. The complete variable domain, with remaining parts taken from reference TRBV7-8 and TRBJ2-1, reads GAGVSQSPRYKVAKRGQDVALRCDPISGHVSLFWYQQALGQGPEFLTYFQNEAQLDKSGLPSDRFFAERPEGSVSTLKIQRTQQEDSAVYLCAGSGGGGYNEQFFGPGTRLTVL.

In this sample, this clonotype turned up many times. The rearrangement joins TRBV5-6 to TRBJ1-5, with 7 bases aligning to TRBD1. With V trimmed by 3 bases and J by 8 bases, 14 bases remained unmatched. Per the germline V gene, CDR1 is SGHDT and CDR2 is YYEEEE. The CDR3 has 16 residues. CDR3 DNA sequence: TGTGCCAGCAGCTCCCGGACAGGCCGAACGTCGAAGCCCCAGCATTTT. This translates into CASSSRTGRTSKPQHF.

The chain couples TRBV12-3 or TRBV12-4 to TRBJ1-2; 7 bases fit TRBD1. This CDR3 spans 14 amino acids. Trimming removed 3 bases from V and 3 bases from J; junction bases left unmatched: 4. The DNA for the CDR3 is TGTGCCAGCAGTTTGGGACAGAGGGACTATGGCTACACCTTC. Amino acid sequence: CASSLGQRDYGYTF.

The sample holds a few counts of this clonotype. V usage is TRBV30 and J usage is TRBJ1-1, with unresolved D. The germline V gene encodes CDR1 GTSNPN and CDR2 SVGIG (reference sequence). The CDR3 extends over 13 amino acids. V was cut by 2 bases and J by 6 bases, with 13 bases left in between. CDR3 region: CAWSSTLGSEAFF. The DNA for the CDR3 is TGTGCCTGGAGTTCCACTCTAGGGTCTGAAGCTTTCTTT. The full variable domain, rest sourced from reference TRBV30 and TRBJ1-1, is SQTIHQWPATLVQPVGSPLSLECTVEGTSNPNLYWYRQAAGRGLQLLFYSVGIGQISSEVPQNLSASRPQDRQFILSSKKLLLSDSGFYLCAWSSTLGSEAFFGQGTRLTVV.

The rearrangement links TRBV2 to TRBJ1-6; 7 bases map to TRBD1. This CDR3 has 16 residues. Per germline, CDR1 SNHLY and CDR2 FYNNEI. V trimming: 3 bases; J trimming: 7 bases; junction bases outside the gene matches: 9. The CDR3 region has the DNA TGTGCCAGCAGTGATCGGAGGGGGCGACCAAATTCACCCCTCCACTTT. Translated: CASSDRRGRPNSPLHF. Based on the CDR3 plus reference TRBV2 and TRBJ1-6, the full variable domain is EPEVTQTPSHQVTQMGQEVILRCVPISNHLYFYWYRQILGQKVEFLVSFYNNEISEKSEIFDDQFSVERPDGSNFTLKIRSTKLEDSAMYFCASSDRRGRPNSPLHFGNGTRLTVT.

V is TRBV11-2 and J is TRBJ2-7, with a possible D match to TRBD2 (6 bases). This CDR3 spans 15 amino acids. V was clipped by 5 bases and J by 2 bases, with 16 bases between them. The germline CDR1 and CDR2 sequences are SGHAT and FQNNGV. The CDR3 nucleotides read TGTGCCAGCAGCCCCCAAGCGGGTTTAGCCTACGAGCAGTACTTC. Protein sequence: CASSPQAGLAYEQYF. Combining the CDR3 with reference TRBV11-2 and TRBJ2-7 gives the whole variable domain EAGVAQSPRYKIIEKRQSVAFWCNPISGHATLYWYQQILGQGPKLLIQFQNNGVVDDSQLPKDRFSAERLKGVDSTLKIQPAKLEDSAVYLCASSPQAGLAYEQYFGPGTRLTVT.

There are a few counts of this clonotype. V gene TRBV7-9 combines with J gene TRBJ2-7, with 9 bases identical to TRBD1. The V gene end was trimmed by 2 bases and the J gene end by 5 bases; junction bases not matched to a gene: 13. CDR1 SEHNR and CDR2 FQNEAQ come from the germline V gene (reference sequence). This CDR3 is built from 17 residues. CDR3 nucleotide sequence: TGTGCCAGCAGCTTACGAGTGGCGGGACAGGGCTTAAACGAGCAGTACTTC. Translated: CASSLRVAGQGLNEQYF.

This clonotype occurred a few times. CDR3 residues: CASSLEGQLDSPLHF. CDR3 in DNA: TGTGCCAGCAGCCTAGAGGGACAACTAGATTCACCCCTCCACTTT. V gene TRBV7-2 combines with J gene TRBJ1-6; tentatively, D is TRBD1 (6 bases). Germline-derived CDR1 and CDR2 are SGHTA and FQGNSA. The CDR3 is 15 residues long. Trimming removed 5 bases from V and 8 bases from J, with 16 bases in between.

The chain links TRBV18 to TRBJ2-7, with 10 positions matching TRBD1. With V trimmed by 4 bases and J by 2 bases, 8 bases remained unmatched. Germline V gene data show CDR1 as KGHSH and CDR2 as LQKENI. The CDR3 has 16 residues. In DNA, the CDR3 is TGTGCCAGCTCACAAAAAGGGACAGGGGTCACCTACGAGCAGTACTTC. Residues: CASSQKGTGVTYEQYF.

The chain joins TRBV10-3 to TRBJ2-5; 9 nucleotides align to TRBD2. The germline V gene encodes CDR1 ENHRY and CDR2 SYGVKD. J was trimmed by 7 bases and V by 0 bases; bases with no gene match: 12. This CDR3 has 17 residues. In nucleotides, the CDR3 is TGTGCCATCAGTGAGTCCCACACAAGACTAGCGGCGAGGACCCAGTACTTC. Protein product: CAISESHTRLAARTQYF.

This clonotype was counted between two and nine times. This chain joins TRBV7-9 and TRBJ2-7, with D perhaps matching TRBD2 (7 bases). The CDR3 totals 14 residues. V was shortened by 5 bases and J by 0 bases, with 11 bases between the two germline ends. CDR1 and CDR2 (germline): SEHNR, FQNEAQ (reference sequence). The CDR3 nucleotides are TGTGCCAGCAGCCAGCGGGACAACTCCTACGAGCAGTACTTC. This gives the protein CASSQRDNSYEQYF.

This clonotype was seen more than once but under ten times. The chain joins TRBV11-2 to TRBJ2-2; 10 bases fit TRBD2. Losses at the gene ends were 5 bases for V and 2 bases for J; bases not matched to a gene: 17. The CDR3 totals 20 residues. Germline V CDR1 and CDR2: SGHAT, FQNNGV. The CDR3 reads CASSVRKGKTSGTNTGELFF. In DNA, the CDR3 is TGTGCCAGCAGCGTACGAAAGGGGAAAACTAGCGGGACAAACACCGGGGAGCTGTTTTTT.

In its sample, this clonotype was seen a few times. The rearrangement uses TRBV6-2 or TRBV6-3 and TRBJ1-2; D unclear. Germline-derived CDR1 and CDR2 are MNHEY and SVGEGT. The CDR3 has 16 residues. V was clipped by 7 bases and J by 4 bases, with 22 bases between them. The CDR3 coding sequence is TGTGCCAGCAATTCCTACTCCGGACGGATAAGCTATGGCTACACCTTC. Its protein product is CASNSYSGRISYGYTF.

This clonotype was observed a few times. V usage is TRBV5-1 and J usage is TRBJ2-5; D is uncertain. The germline V gene has CDR1 SGHRS and CDR2 YFSETQ. CDR3 length: 13 residues. V lost 3 bases and J 5 bases, leaving 11 bases between the germline ends. CDR3 in amino acids: CASSYSQRETQYF. The CDR3 DNA reads TGCGCCAGCAGCTATTCCCAGAGGGAGACCCAGTACTTC.

This chain connects TRBV27 to TRBJ2-7, with a possible D match to TRBD1 (6 bases). This CDR3 is 14 amino acids long. Trimming cost V 2 bases and J 5 bases, with 13 bases left between them. CDR1 and CDR2 (germline): MNHEY, SMNVEV (reference sequence). This chain's CDR3 is CASSLISGAHEQYF. For the CDR3, the DNA is TGTGCCAGCAGTTTAATTTCAGGGGCCCACGAGCAGTACTTC.

The rearrangement links TRBV4-1 to TRBJ1-1; D ambiguous. The CDR3 is 14 amino acids. Trimming stripped 0 bases from V and 3 bases from J, with 8 bases between. CDR1 is MGHRA, CDR2 YSYEKL, per germline. CDR3 DNA sequence: TGCGCCAGCAGCCAAGATGGAGGGTACACTGAAGCTTTCTTT. Protein product: CASSQDGGYTEAFF.

This clonotype came up a few times. The chain has TRBV6-1 and TRBJ1-5, with D possibly TRBD1 on 6 matching bases. Germline lookup yields CDR1 MNHNS and CDR2 SASEGT. The V end lost 6 bases, the J end lost 5 bases, and 14 bases lay between the germline ends. The CDR3 consists of 14 residues. The DNA for the CDR3 is TGTGCCAGCAGCCACCGGGACACCCATCAGCCCCAGCATTTT. Its translation: CASSHRDTHQPQHF.

The chain couples TRBV20-1 to TRBJ2-1; 7 bases line up with TRBD1. The CDR3 totals 17 residues. In germline, CDR1 is DFQATT, CDR2 SNEGSKA (reference sequence). The J segment lost 4 bases and the V segment lost 0 bases, leaving 12 bases of the junction unmatched. CDR3 coding DNA: TGCAGTGCTAGAGATGCCACGGGACAGAGAACTTACAATGAGCAGTTCTTC. Translating it yields CSARDATGQRTYNEQFF.

This clonotype was found a few times. CDR3 nucleotides: TGCGCCAGCGAGGCGACTTCAAGGTCCATGGAGACCCAGTACTTC. It translates to CASEATSRSMETQYF. This chain connects TRBV5-1 to TRBJ2-5; unclear D gene. This CDR3 has 15 amino acids. Germline CDR1 and CDR2: SGHRS and YFSETQ. V lost 7 bases to trimming and J lost 5 bases, with 21 bases between them.